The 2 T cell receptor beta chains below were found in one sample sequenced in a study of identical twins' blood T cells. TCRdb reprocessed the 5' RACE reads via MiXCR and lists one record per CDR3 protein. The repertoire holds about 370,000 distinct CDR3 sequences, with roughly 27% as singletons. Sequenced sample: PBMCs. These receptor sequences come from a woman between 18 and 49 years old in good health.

CDR3 bases: TGCAGTGCTAGAACCCCGGGGACGCATCTGAACACTGAAGCTTTCTTT. It codes for CSARTPGTHLNTEAFF. The chain links TRBV20-1 to TRBJ1-1; TRBD1 might be the D (5 bases). Looked up from germline, CDR1 is DFQATT and CDR2 is SNEGSKA (reference sequence). There are 16 residues in the CDR3. Trimming shortened V by 2 bases and J by 0 bases, and 16 bases separated the two germline ends.

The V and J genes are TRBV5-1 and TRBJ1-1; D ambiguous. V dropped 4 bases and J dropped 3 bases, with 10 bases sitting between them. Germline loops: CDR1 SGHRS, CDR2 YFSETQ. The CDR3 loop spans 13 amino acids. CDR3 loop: CASSTEGYTEAFF. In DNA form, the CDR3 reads TGCGCCAGCAGCACAGAGGGATACACTGAAGCTTTCTTT.